These 20 T cell receptor beta chains were all obtained from the same sample, sequenced in a study of CD8 T cells in ankylosing spondylitis. Points from the study as a whole: Roughly eight highly homologous variants made up a TCR beta motif, and this motif appeared characteristic of ankylosing spondylitis blood.

TCRdb recomputed calls from the 5' RACE reads with MiXCR, one row per CDR3 protein. The sample includes more than 650,000 distinct CDR3 sequences, about 11% of them seen just once. Their cognate antigens are unknown. Input material: blood, either unsorted or a sorted T cell fraction (not recorded which). These receptor sequences come from a male donor with ankylosing spondylitis.

There are a few counts of this clonotype. This chain links TRBV20-1 with TRBJ2-7, with D possibly being TRBD2 (6 bases). Trimming cost V 6 bases and J 6 bases, with 18 bases left between them. Germline loops: CDR1 DFQATT, CDR2 SNEGSKA (reference sequence). This CDR3 has 13 amino acids. CDR3 amino acids: CSAPIPRGFEQYF. CDR3 sequence (DNA): TGCAGTGCACCCATTCCCCGGGGGTTCGAGCAGTACTTC.

The chain combines TRBV29-1 with TRBJ1-1; D is uncertain. Trimming left V 4 bases short and J 1 base short, with 10 bases between. Germline CDR1 and CDR2: SQVTM and ANQGSEA. This CDR3 comprises 13 residues. This CDR3 is CSVGVDQNTEAFF. The CDR3 nucleotides are TGCAGCGTTGGGGTTGACCAGAACACTGAAGCTTTCTTT. The entire variable domain, with the rest obtained from reference TRBV29-1 and TRBJ1-1, is as follows: SAVISQKPSRDICQRGTSLTIQCQVDSQVTMMFWYRQQPGQSLTLIATANQGSEATYESGFVIDKFPISRPNLTFSTLTVSNMSPEDSSIYLCSVGVDQNTEAFFGQGTRLTVV.

The V and J genes are TRBV10-3 and TRBJ2-5, with D possibly being TRBD1 (6 bases). The CDR3 length is 13 residues. Germline loops: CDR1 ENHRY, CDR2 SYGVKD. V lost 4 bases to trimming and J lost 4 bases, with 10 bases between them. The CDR3 nucleotides are TGTGCCATCAGTGTTGGACAGATAGAGACCCAGTACTTC. It codes for CAISVGQIETQYF.

This clonotype was seen only a few times. The genes are TRBV27 and TRBJ2-7, with TRBD2 identical over 7 bases. The junction had 9 bases not matched to a gene; V was cut back by 7 bases and J by 0 bases. The CDR3 is 15 residues long. Germline V gene lookup returns CDR1 MNHEY and CDR2 SMNVEV (reference sequence). The CDR3 loop reads CASTFRPSGSYEQYF. CDR3 DNA sequence: TGTGCCAGCACCTTCCGGCCTAGCGGCTCCTACGAGCAGTACTTC.

V gene TRBV20-1 combines with J gene TRBJ2-7; TRBD2 might be the D (5 bases). CDR1 and CDR2 (germline): DFQATT, SNEGSKA (reference sequence). CDR3 size: 15 residues. Trimming shortened V by 4 bases and J by 1 base, and 17 bases separated the two germline ends. CDR3 in amino acids: CSATGTSWDSYEQYF. In nucleotides, the CDR3 is TGCAGTGCTACGGGAACCTCTTGGGATTCCTACGAGCAGTACTTC.

In its sample, this clonotype was seen many times. V and J are TRBV7-3 and TRBJ2-3; D tentatively fits TRBD1 or TRBD2 (7 bases each). Germline CDR1 SGHTA, CDR2 FQGTGA. This CDR3 is built from 15 residues. V lost 4 bases and J 3 bases, leaving 14 bases between the germline ends. This CDR3 reads CASSSQGGGTDTQYF. The DNA for the CDR3 is TGTGCCAGCAGCTCGCAGGGGGGGGGAACAGATACGCAGTATTTT.

This chain connects TRBV6-2 or TRBV6-3 to TRBJ2-2; no definite D call. The CDR3 length is 12 residues. V was shortened by 6 bases and J by 5 bases, with 7 bases between the two germline ends. CDR1 is MNHEY, CDR2 SVGEGT, per germline. CDR3 region: CASSEATGELFF. CDR3 DNA sequence: TGTGCCAGCAGCGAGGCGACCGGGGAGCTGTTTTTT.

The sample holds a few counts of this clonotype. This sequence joins TRBV6-5 and TRBJ1-6, with D tentatively TRBD1 (6 bases). Germline V CDR1 and CDR2: MNHEY, SVGAGI. V lost 2 bases to trimming and J lost 9 bases, with 17 bases between them. This CDR3 is 16 amino acids long. The CDR3 DNA follows: TGTGCCAGCAGTTACCCGGGGGGCAGGGTCCGTTCACCCCTCCACTTT. Protein product: CASSYPGGRVRSPLHF.

This clonotype was seen at least ten times. Here the CDR3 DNA reads TGTGCCAGCAGCTTAGAGTTAGGGATCAACGAGCAGTACTTC. It yields the protein CASSLELGINEQYF. The J gene is TRBJ2-7, the V gene TRBV7-2; unclear D gene. The CDR3 consists of 14 residues. Germline CDR1 is SGHTA and CDR2 is FQGNSA. V dropped 1 base and J dropped 5 bases, with 12 bases sitting between them.

This clonotype has more than one count but fewer than ten. This chain joins TRBV7-2 and TRBJ2-1, with D possibly TRBD1 on 6 matching bases. The CDR3 spans 14 residues. V lost 7 bases and J lost 8, with 18 bases in between. Germline V gene data show CDR1 as SGHTA and CDR2 as FQGNSA. The CDR3 loop reads CASTLNGRGDEQFF. The CDR3 nucleotides are TGTGCCAGCACCCTAAATGGCAGGGGCGATGAGCAGTTCTTC.

The chain is built from TRBV28 and TRBJ2-3, with D hard to call. This CDR3 has 11 residues. V lost 4 bases, J lost 8 bases, and 7 bases lay in between. The germline gives CDR1 MDHEN, CDR2 SYDVKM. The CDR3 loop is CASSSRSTQYF. As DNA, the CDR3 is TGTGCCAGCAGTTCCCGGAGTACGCAGTATTTT.

Points on this clonotype: At one end the junction does not follow the germline gene, possibly because of a read error. J is TRBJ2-5 and V is TRBV7-9, with 7 positions matching TRBD1. CDR1 and CDR2 (germline): SEHNR, FQNEAQ (reference sequence). CDR3 length equals 17 residues. CDR3 sequence: CASSLDHGDRAKQTQYF. In DNA, the CDR3 is TGTGCCAGCAGTTTAGACCATGGCGACAGGGCGAAACAGACCCAGTACTTC.

This chain joins TRBV20-1 and TRBJ2-3; TRBD2 matches at 13 bases. The CDR3 covers 16 residues. Per the germline V gene, CDR1 is DFQATT and CDR2 is SNEGSKA (reference sequence). The V and J ends lost 0 bases and 4 bases, in that order; junction bases with no gene match: 4. In nucleotides, the CDR3 is TGCAGTGCTAGAGAACTAGCGGGAGGGCCGTCAGATACGCAGTATTTT. Encoded protein: CSARELAGGPSDTQYF.

This clonotype has only a few counts. This sequence joins TRBV24-1 and TRBJ2-1, with D perhaps assigned TRBD1 or TRBD2 (6 bases each). Trimming stripped 4 bases from V and 9 bases from J, with 18 bases between. The CDR3 is 15 amino acids. Per germline, CDR1 KGHDR and CDR2 SFDVKD. The CDR3 region has the DNA TGTGCCACCAGTGACCCTCGGGGGCCGGACGGTGAGCAGTTCTTC. Translating gives CATSDPRGPDGEQFF.

At least ten counts were recorded for this clonotype. The J gene is TRBJ2-6, the V gene TRBV5-1; D is possibly TRBD1 (6 bases). Per germline, CDR1 SGHRS and CDR2 YFSETQ. This CDR3 spans 16 amino acids. The V and J ends lost 4 bases and 4 bases respectively, with 15 bases between them. The CDR3 is CASSATGSRGANVLTF. The CDR3 region has the DNA TGCGCCAGCAGCGCCACAGGGAGCCGAGGGGCCAACGTCCTGACTTTC.

This CDR3 reads CASSYFVGRNTEAFF. The CDR3 nucleotides read TGTGCCAGCAGTTACTTCGTGGGGAGGAACACTGAAGCTTTCTTT. The gene calls are TRBV6-5 and TRBJ1-1; D remains unclear. V lost 1 base to trimming and J lost 1 base, with 10 bases between them. Germline V CDR1 and CDR2: MNHEY, SVGAGI. There are 15 residues in the CDR3.

This clonotype was recorded many times. This chain joins TRBV29-1 and TRBJ2-5; D gene ambiguous. The CDR3 has 14 amino acids. Trimming pared 6 bases from V and 4 bases from J, leaving 18 bases between. The germline CDR1 and CDR2 sequences are SQVTM and ANQGSEA. The CDR3 region is CSVARRLRGETQYF. The DNA for the CDR3 is TGCAGCGTCGCCAGACGTCTAAGAGGAGAGACCCAGTACTTC.

The chain combines TRBV5-1 with TRBJ2-1; a weak D match, TRBD1 (7 bases). Germline V lookup: CDR1 SGHRS, CDR2 YFSETQ. This CDR3 is 15 amino acids long. Deletions cut 2 bases from V and 14 bases from J, with 23 bases between. The CDR3 loop reads CASSFITTRQGGKFF. Here the CDR3 DNA reads TGCGCCAGCAGCTTTATCACCACACGACAGGGAGGCAAGTTCTTC. The variable domain in full, with the rest retrieved from reference TRBV5-1 and TRBJ2-1, is KAGVTQTPRYLIKTRGQQVTLSCSPISGHRSVSWYQQTPGQGLQFLFEYFSETQRNKGNFPGRFSGRQFSNSRSEMNVSTLELGDSALYLCASSFITTRQGGKFFGPGTRLTVL.

This clonotype showed up just a few times. This sequence joins TRBV20-1 and TRBJ1-1, with a tentative D call TRBD1 (6 bases). Germline CDR1 reads DFQATT; CDR2 reads SNEGSKA (reference sequence). The CDR3 extends over 14 amino acids. The V end lost 6 bases, the J end lost 4 bases, and 18 bases lay between the germline ends. The DNA for the CDR3 is TGCAGTGCCCCCCCGGCAGGACAGAGCACTGAAGCTTTCTTT. Amino acid sequence: CSAPPAGQSTEAFF.

The rearrangement links TRBV23-1 to TRBJ2-7; TRBD1 is a possible D gene (5 bases). TRBV23-1 is an ORF for which the function is uncertain. Trimming took off 3 bases at V and 0 bases at J, with 9 bases between the two ends. CDR3 length: 14 residues. Here the CDR3 reads CASSQHRYSYEQYF. DNA for the CDR3: TGCGCCAGCAGTCAGCACAGGTACTCCTACGAGCAGTACTTC.